The TCR beta chain under discussion was sequenced for a study of blood T cell repertoires in COVID-19. Study as a whole: T cells, B-cell-depleted T cells, or PBMCs supplied cDNA or gDNA.

In terms of age and location, participants ranged from roughly 18 to 95 years and lived in around 22 US areas. Produced via immunoSEQ multiplex PCR; TCRdb's table is partial and in-frame only. Of 150,000 to 200,000 clones listed, about four fifths were seen once; the top ten hold approximately 9.9%. The junction had 11 bases not matched to a gene; V was cut back by 5 bases and J by 7 bases. This CDR3 comprises 15 residues. Germline CDR1 reads LNHDA; CDR2 reads SQIVND (reference sequence). This receptor was taken from a man aged 50-60 years who had recovered from COVID-19. The J gene is TRBJ2-1, the V gene TRBV19; 7 bases line up with TRBD2. Sequenced: PBMCs or T cells enriched from blood (not recorded which). CDR3 residues: CASSPPSGTGNEQFF. CDR3 sequence (DNA): TGTGCCAGTAGTCCACCCAGCGGGACTGGAAATGAGCAGTTCTTC.